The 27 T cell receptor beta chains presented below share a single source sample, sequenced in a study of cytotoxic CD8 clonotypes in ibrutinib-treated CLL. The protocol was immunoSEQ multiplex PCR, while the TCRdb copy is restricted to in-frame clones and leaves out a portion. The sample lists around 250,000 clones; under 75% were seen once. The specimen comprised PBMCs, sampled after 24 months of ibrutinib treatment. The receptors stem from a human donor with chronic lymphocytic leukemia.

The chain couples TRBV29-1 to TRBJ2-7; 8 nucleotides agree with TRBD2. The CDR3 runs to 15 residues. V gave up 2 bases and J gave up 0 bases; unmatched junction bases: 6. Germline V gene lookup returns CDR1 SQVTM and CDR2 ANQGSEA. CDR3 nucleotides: TGCAGCGTTGAAACGCCTAGCGGGTACTCCTACGAGCAGTACTTC. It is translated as CSVETPSGYSYEQYF.

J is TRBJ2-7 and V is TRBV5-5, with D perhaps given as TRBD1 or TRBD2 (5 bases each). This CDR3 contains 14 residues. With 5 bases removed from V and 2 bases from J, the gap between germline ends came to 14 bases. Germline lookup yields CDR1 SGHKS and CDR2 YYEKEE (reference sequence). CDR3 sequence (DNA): TGTGCCAGCAGACGAGGGGACGCAGCCTACGAGCAGTACTTC. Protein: CASRRGDAAYEQYF.

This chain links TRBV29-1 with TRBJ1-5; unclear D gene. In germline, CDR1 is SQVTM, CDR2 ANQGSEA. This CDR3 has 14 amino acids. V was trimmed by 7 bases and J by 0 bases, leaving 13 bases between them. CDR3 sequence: CSGSRVPSNQPQHF. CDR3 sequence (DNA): TGCAGCGGTTCAAGGGTCCCTAGCAATCAGCCCCAGCATTTT. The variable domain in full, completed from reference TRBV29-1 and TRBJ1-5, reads SAVISQKPSRDICQRGTSLTIQCQVDSQVTMMFWYRQQPGQSLTLIATANQGSEATYESGFVIDKFPISRPNLTFSTLTVSNMSPEDSSIYLCSGSRVPSNQPQHFGDGTRLSIL.

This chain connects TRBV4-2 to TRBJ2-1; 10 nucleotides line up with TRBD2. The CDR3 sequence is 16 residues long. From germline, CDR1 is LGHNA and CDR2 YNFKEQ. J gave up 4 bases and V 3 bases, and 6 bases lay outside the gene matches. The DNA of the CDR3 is TGTGCCAGCAGCCAGGGAACTAGCGGGATTTACAATGAGCAGTTCTTC. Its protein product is CASSQGTSGIYNEQFF.

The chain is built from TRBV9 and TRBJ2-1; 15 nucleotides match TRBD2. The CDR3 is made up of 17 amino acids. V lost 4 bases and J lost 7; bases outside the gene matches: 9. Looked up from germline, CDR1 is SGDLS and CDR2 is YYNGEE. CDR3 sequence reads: CASSTKGLAGGGNEQFF. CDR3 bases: TGTGCCAGCAGCACAAAGGGACTAGCGGGAGGAGGTAATGAGCAGTTCTTC.

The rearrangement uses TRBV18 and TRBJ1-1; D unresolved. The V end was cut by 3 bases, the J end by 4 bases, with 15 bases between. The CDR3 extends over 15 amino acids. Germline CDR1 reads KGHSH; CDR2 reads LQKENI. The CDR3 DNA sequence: TGTGCCAGCTCACCTTCGACCCGGGGTGGCACTGAAGCTTTCTTT. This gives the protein CASSPSTRGGTEAFF.

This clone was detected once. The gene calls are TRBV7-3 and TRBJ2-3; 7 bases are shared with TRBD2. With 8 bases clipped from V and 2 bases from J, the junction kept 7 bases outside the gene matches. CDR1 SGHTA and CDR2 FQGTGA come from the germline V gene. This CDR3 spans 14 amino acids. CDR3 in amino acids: CASQAGSNTDTQYF. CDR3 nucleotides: TGTGCCAGCCAAGCGGGGTCCAACACAGATACGCAGTATTTT.

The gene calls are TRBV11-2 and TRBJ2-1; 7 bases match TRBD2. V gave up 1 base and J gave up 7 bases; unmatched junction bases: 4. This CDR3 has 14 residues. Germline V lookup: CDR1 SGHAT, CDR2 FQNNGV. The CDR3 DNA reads TGTGCCAGCAGCTTAGCCCTCGGGGGGAATGAGCAGTTCTTC. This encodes CASSLALGGNEQFF.

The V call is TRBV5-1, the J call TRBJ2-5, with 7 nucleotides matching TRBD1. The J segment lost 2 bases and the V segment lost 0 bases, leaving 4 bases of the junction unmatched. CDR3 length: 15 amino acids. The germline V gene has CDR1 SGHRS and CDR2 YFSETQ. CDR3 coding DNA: TGCGCCAGCAGCTTGGGACAGGGAATTCAAGAGACCCAGTACTTC. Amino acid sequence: CASSLGQGIQETQYF.

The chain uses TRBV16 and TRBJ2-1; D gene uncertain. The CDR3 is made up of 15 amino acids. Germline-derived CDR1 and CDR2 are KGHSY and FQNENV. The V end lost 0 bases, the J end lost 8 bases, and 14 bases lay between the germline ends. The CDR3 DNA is TGTGCCAGCAGCCAATCTGAAAGCAGGTGGGATGAGCAGTTCTTC. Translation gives CASSQSESRWDEQFF.

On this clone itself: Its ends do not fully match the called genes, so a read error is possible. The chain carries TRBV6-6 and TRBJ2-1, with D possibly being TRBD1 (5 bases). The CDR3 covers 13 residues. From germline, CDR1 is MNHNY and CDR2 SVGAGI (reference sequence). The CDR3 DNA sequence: TGTGCCAGCAGGTACTCCCAGGGCAATGAGCAGTTCTTC. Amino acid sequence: CASRYSQGNEQFF.

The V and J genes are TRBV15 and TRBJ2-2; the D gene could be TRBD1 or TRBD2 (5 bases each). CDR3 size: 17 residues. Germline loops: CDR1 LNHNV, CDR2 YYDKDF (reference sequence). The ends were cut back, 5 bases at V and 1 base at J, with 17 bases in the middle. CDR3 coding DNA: TGTGCCACCAGCGGCCGATCTGTGGGACGGAACACCGGGGAGCTGTTTTTT. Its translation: CATSGRSVGRNTGELFF.

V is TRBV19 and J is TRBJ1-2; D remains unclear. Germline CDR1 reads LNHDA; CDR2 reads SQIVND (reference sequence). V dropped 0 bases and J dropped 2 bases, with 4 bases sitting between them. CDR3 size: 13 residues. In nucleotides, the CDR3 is TGTGCCAGTAGTATAGATAAAAACTATGGCTACACCTTC. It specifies CASSIDKNYGYTF.

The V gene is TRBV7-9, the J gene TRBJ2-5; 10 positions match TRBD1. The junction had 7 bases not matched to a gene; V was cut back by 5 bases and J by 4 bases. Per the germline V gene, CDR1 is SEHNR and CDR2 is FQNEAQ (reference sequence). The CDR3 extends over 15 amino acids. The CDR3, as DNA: TGTGCCAGCAGCCAAGCCGGGACAGGGGTAGAGACCCAGTACTTC. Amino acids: CASSQAGTGVETQYF.

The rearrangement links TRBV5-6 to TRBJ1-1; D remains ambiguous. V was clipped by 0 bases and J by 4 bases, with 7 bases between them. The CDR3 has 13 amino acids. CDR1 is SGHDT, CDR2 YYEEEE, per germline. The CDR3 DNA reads TGTGCCAGCAGCTTGGAGGCAGCCACTGAAGCTTTCTTT. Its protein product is CASSLEAATEAFF. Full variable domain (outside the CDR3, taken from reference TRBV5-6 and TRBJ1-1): DAGVTQSPTHLIKTRGQQVTLRCSPKSGHDTVSWYQQALGQGPQFIFQYYEEEERQRGNFPDRFSGHQFPNYSSELNVNALLLGDSALYLCASSLEAATEAFFGQGTRLTVV.

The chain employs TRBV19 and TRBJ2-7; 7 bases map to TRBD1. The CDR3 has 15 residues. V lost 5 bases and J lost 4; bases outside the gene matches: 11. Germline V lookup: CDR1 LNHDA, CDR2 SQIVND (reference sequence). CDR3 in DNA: TGTGCCAGTAGTTATCAACCCGGGACAGTTTACGAGCAGTACTTC. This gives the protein CASSYQPGTVYEQYF.

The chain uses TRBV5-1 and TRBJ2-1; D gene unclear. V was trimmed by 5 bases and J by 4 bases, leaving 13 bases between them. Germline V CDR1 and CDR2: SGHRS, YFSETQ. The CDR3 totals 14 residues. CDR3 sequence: CASSPRSPYNEQFF. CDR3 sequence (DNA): TGCGCCAGCAGTCCCAGAAGCCCATACAATGAGCAGTTCTTC. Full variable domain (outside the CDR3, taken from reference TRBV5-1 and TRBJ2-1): KAGVTQTPRYLIKTRGQQVTLSCSPISGHRSVSWYQQTPGQGLQFLFEYFSETQRNKGNFPGRFSGRQFSNSRSEMNVSTLELGDSALYLCASSPRSPYNEQFFGPGTRLTVL.

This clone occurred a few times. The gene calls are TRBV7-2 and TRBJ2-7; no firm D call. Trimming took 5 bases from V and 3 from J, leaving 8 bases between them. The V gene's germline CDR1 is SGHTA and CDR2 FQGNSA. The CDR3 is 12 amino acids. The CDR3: CASSDRRYEQYF. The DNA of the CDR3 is TGTGCCAGCAGCGACCGTCGCTACGAGCAGTACTTC.

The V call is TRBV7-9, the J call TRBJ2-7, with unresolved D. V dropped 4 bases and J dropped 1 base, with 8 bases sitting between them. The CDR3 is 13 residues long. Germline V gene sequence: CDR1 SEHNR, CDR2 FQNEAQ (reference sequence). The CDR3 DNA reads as TGTGCCAGCAGCTCCCCCATTTCCTACGAGCAGTACTTC. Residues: CASSSPISYEQYF.

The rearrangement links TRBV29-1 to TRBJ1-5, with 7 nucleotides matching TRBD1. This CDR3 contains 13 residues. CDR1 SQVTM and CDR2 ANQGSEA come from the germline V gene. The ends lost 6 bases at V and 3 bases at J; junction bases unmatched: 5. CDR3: CSVRQGFNQPQHF. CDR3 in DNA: TGCAGCGTACGACAGGGCTTCAATCAGCCCCAGCATTTT. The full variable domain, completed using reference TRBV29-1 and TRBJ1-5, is SAVISQKPSRDICQRGTSLTIQCQVDSQVTMMFWYRQQPGQSLTLIATANQGSEATYESGFVIDKFPISRPNLTFSTLTVSNMSPEDSSIYLCSVRQGFNQPQHFGDGTRLSIL.

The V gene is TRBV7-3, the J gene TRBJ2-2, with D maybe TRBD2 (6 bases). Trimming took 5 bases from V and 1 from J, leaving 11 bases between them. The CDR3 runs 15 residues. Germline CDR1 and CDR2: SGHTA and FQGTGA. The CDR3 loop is CASSPGGKNTGELFF. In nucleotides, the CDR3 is TGTGCCAGCAGCCCCGGCGGGAAGAACACCGGGGAGCTGTTTTTT.

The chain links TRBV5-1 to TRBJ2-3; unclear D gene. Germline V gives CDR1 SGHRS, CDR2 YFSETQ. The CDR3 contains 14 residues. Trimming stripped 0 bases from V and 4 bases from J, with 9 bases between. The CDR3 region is CASSLALQADTQYF. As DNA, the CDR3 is TGCGCCAGCAGCTTGGCCCTTCAGGCAGATACGCAGTATTTT.

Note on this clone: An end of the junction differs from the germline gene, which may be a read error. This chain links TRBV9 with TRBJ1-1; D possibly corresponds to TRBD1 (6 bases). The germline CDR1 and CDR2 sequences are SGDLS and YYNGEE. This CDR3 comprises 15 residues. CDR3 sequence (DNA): TGTGTCAGCAGCGTAGTTCCAGGGGAGAACACTGAAGCTTTCTTT. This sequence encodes CVSSVVPGENTEAFF. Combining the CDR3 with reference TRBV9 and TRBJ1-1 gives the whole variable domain DSGVTQTPKHLITATGQRVTLRCSPRSGDLSVYWYQQSLDQGLQFLIQYYNGEERAKGNILERFSAQQFPDLHSELNLSSLELGDSALYFCVSSVVPGENTEAFFGQGTRLTVV.

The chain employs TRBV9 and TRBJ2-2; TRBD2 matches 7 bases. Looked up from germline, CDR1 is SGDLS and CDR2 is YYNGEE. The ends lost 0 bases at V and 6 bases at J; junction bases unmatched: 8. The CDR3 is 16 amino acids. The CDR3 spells CASSVGAGVVAGELFF. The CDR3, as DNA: TGTGCCAGCAGCGTAGGGGCGGGAGTGGTCGCCGGGGAGCTGTTTTTT. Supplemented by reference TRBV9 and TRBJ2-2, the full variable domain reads DSGVTQTPKHLITATGQRVTLRCSPRSGDLSVYWYQQSLDQGLQFLIQYYNGEERAKGNILERFSAQQFPDLHSELNLSSLELGDSALYFCASSVGAGVVAGELFFGEGSRLTVL.

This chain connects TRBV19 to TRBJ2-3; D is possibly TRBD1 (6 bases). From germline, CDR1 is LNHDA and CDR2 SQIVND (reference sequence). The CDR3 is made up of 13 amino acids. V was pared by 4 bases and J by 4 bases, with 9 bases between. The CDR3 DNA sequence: TGTGCCAGTAGTAATAACAGGGCAGATACGCAGTATTTT. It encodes CASSNNRADTQYF.

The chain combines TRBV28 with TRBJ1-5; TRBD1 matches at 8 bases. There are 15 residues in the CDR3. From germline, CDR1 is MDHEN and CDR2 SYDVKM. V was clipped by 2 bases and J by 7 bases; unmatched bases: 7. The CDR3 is CASSLPGTGEQPQHF. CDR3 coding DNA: TGTGCCAGCAGTTTACCCGGGACAGGTGAACAGCCCCAGCATTTT.

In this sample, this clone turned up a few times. The CDR3 here is CASSPSSGGHNYGYTF. The CDR3 bases are TGCGCCAGCAGCCCGTCCTCAGGGGGTCATAACTATGGCTACACCTTC. V is TRBV5-1 and J is TRBJ1-2; 7 positions agree with TRBD1. CDR1 and CDR2 from the germline V gene are SGHRS and YFSETQ. Trimming at V came to 4 bases and at J to 1 base, leaving 10 bases not matched to a gene. This CDR3 is 16 amino acids long.